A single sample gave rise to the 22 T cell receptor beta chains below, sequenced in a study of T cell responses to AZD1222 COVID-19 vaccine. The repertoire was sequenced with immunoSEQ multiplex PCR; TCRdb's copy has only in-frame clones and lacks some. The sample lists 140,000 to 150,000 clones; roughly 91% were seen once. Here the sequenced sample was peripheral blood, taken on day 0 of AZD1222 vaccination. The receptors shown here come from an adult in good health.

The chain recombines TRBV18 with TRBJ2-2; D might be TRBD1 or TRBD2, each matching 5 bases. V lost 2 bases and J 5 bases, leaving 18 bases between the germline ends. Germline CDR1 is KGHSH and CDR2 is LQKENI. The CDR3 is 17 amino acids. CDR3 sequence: CASSPYTRGGGTGELFF. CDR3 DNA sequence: TGTGCCAGCTCACCATACACTAGGGGCGGCGGGACCGGGGAGCTGTTTTTT. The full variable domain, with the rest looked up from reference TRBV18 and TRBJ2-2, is NAGVMQNPRHLVRRRGQEARLRCSPMKGHSHVYWYRQLPEEGLKFMVYLQKENIIDESGMPKERFSAEFPKEGPSILRIQQVVRGDSAAYFCASSPYTRGGGTGELFFGEGSRLTVL.

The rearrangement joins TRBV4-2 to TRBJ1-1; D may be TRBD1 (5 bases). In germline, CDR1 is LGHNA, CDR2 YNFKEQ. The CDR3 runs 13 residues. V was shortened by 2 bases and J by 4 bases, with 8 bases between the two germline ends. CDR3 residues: CASSQQGFTEAFF. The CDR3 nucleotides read TGTGCCAGCAGCCAACAGGGTTTCACTGAAGCTTTCTTT.

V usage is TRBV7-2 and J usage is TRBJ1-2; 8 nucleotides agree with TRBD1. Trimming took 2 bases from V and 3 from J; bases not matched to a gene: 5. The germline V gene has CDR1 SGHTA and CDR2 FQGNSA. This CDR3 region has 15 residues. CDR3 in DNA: TGTGCCAGCAGCTTAAGGACAGGGTCGGACTATGGCTACACCTTC. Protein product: CASSLRTGSDYGYTF.

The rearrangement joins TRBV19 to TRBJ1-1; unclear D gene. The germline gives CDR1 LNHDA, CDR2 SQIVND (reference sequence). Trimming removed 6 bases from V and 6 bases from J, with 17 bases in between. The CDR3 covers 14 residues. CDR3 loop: CASRVSDWTPEAFF. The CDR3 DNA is TGTGCCAGTAGAGTATCGGACTGGACGCCTGAAGCTTTCTTT.

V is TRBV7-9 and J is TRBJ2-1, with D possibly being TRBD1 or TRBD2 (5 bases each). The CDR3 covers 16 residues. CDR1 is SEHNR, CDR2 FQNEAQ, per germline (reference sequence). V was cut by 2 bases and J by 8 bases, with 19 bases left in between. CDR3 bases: TGTGCCAGCAGCTTACTCGCAGGGCGGGTTTTGGATGAGCAGTTCTTC. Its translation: CASSLLAGRVLDEQFF.

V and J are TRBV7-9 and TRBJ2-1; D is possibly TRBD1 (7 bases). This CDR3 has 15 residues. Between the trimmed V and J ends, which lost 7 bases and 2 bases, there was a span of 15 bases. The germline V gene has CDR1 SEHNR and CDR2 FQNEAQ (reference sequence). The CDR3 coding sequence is TGTGCCAGCACCAAAGCAGGGGGGCCCTACAATGAGCAGTTCTTC. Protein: CASTKAGGPYNEQFF.

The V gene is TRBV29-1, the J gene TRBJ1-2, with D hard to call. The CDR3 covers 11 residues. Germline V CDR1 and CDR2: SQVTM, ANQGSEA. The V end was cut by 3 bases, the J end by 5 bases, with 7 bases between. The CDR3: CSVDPGYGYTF. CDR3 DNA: TGCAGCGTTGATCCCGGGTATGGCTACACCTTC.

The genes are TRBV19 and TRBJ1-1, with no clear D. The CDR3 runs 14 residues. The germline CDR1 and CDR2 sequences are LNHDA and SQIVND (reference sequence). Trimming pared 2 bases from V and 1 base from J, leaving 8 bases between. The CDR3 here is CASSIPSKNTEAFF. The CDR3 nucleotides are TGTGCCAGTAGTATACCCAGCAAGAACACTGAAGCTTTCTTT.

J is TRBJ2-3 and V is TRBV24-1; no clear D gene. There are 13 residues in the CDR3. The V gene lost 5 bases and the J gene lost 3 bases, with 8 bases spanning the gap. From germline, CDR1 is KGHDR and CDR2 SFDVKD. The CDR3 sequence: CATSGVDTDTQYF. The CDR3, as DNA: TGTGCCACCAGTGGAGTTGATACAGATACGCAGTATTTT.

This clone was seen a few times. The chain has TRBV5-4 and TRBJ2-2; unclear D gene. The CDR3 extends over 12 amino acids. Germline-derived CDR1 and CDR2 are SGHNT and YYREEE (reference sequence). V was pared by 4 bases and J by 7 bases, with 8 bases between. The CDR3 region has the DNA TGTGCCAGCAGCCCCAAAAACGGGGAGCTGTTTTTT. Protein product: CASSPKNGELFF.

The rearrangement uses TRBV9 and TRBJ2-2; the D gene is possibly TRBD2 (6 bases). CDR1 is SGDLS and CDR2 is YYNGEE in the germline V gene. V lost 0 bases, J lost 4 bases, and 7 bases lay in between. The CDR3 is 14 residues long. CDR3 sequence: CASSVVGGTGELFF. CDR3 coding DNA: TGTGCCAGCAGCGTAGTGGGGGGCACCGGGGAGCTGTTTTTT.

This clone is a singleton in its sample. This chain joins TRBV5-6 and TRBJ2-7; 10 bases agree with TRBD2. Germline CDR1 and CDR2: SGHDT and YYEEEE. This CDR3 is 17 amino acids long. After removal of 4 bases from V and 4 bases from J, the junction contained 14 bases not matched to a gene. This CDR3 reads CASSALGSGRGTYEQYF. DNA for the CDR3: TGTGCCAGCAGCGCCCTGGGGAGCGGGAGGGGTACTTACGAGCAGTACTTC.

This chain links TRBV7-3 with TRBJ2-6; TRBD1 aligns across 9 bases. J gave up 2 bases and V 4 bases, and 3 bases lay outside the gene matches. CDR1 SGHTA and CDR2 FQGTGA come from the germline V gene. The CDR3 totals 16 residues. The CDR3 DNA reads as TGTGCCAGCAGCTCAGGGACAGGGCCTGGGGCCAACGTCCTGACTTTC. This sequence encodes CASSSGTGPGANVLTF.

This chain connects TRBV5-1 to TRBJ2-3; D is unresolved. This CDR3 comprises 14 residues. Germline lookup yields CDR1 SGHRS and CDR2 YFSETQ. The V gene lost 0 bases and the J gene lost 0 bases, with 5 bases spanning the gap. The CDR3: CASSLEPSTDTQYF. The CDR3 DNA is TGCGCCAGCAGCTTGGAGCCAAGCACAGATACGCAGTATTTT.

Written as DNA, the CDR3 is TGTGCCAGCAGCCAAGCCGGGACAGGGGAGTACGAGCAGTACTTC. This gives the protein CASSQAGTGEYEQYF. This chain uses TRBV3-1 (or the pseudogene TRBV3-2) with TRBJ2-7; 10 bases match TRBD1. Germline V gene lookup returns CDR1 LGHDT and CDR2 YNNKEL (reference sequence). J was trimmed by 4 bases and V by 1 base; bases with no gene match: 4. The CDR3 extends over 15 amino acids.

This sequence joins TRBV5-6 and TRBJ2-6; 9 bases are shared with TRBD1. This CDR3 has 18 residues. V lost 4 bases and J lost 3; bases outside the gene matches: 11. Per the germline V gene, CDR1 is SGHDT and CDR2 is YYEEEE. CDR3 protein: CASSPTDRGGSGANVLTF. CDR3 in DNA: TGTGCCAGCAGCCCCACGGACAGGGGCGGAAGTGGGGCCAACGTCCTGACTTTC.

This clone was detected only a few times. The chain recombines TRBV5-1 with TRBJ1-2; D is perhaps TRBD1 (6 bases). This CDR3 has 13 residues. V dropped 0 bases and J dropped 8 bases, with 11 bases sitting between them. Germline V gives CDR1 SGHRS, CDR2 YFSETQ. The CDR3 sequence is CASSLDGGQGYTF. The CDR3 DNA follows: TGCGCCAGCAGCTTGGATGGGGGACAAGGCTACACCTTC.

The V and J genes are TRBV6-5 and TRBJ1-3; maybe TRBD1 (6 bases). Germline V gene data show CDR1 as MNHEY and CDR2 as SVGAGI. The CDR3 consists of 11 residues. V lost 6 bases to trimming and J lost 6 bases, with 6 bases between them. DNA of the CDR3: TGTGCCAGCAGGGGACAAAACACCATATATTTT. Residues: CASRGQNTIYF.

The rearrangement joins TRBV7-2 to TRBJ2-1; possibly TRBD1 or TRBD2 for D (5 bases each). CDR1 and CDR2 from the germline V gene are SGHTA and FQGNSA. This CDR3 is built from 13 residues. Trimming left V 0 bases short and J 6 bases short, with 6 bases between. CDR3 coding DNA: TGTGCCAGCAGCTTAGCTGGGGGCAATGAGCAGTTCTTC. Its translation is CASSLAGGNEQFF.

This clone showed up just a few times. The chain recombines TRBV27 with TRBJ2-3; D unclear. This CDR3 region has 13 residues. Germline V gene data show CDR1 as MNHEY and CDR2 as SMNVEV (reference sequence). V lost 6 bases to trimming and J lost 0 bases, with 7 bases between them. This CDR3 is CASRVPSTDTQYF. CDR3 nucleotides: TGTGCCAGCAGAGTTCCTAGCACAGATACGCAGTATTTT.

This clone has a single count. This CDR3 is CASSRSSGMNEQFF. CDR3 in DNA: TGTGCCAGCAGCCGATCCAGCGGGATGAATGAGCAGTTCTTC. The rearrangement links TRBV14 to TRBJ2-1; 7 nucleotides agree with TRBD2. The CDR3 has 14 residues. Germline V gene sequence: CDR1 SGHDN, CDR2 FVKESK. The ends lost 4 bases at V and 7 bases at J; junction bases unmatched: 7.

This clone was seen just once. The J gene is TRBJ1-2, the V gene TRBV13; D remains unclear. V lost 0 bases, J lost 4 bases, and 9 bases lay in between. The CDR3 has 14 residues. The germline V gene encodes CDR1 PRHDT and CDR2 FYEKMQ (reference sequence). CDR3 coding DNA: TGTGCCAGCAGCTTAGGCCAGACTATCTATGGCTACACCTTC. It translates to CASSLGQTIYGYTF.